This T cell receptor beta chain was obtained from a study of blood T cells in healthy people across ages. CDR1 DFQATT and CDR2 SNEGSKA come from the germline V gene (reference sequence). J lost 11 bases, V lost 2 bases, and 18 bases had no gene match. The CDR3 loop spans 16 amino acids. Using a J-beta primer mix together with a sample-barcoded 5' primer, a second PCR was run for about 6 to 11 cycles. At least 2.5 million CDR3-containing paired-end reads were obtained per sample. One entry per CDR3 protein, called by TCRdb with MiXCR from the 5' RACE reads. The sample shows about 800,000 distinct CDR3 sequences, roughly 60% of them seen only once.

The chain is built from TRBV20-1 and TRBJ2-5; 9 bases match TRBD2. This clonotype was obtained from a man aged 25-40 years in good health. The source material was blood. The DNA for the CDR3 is TGCAGTGCTAGACCCCTGGGCGGGAGGGGGACCTACGGGCAGTACTTC. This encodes CSARPLGGRGTYGQYF.